This TCR beta chain originates from a study of blood T cell repertoires in COVID-19. The germline CDR1 and CDR2 sequences are LNHDA and SQIVND (reference sequence). This CDR3 is 14 amino acids long. Trimming cost V 5 bases and J 5 bases; bases outside gene matches: 7. How the authors handled the data: The assay estimated nucleated cells by amplifying reference gene primers. Repertoires were generated with immunoSEQ multiplex PCR, while TCRdb's copy carries only in-frame clones and drops some. V and J calls and clone size are copied from that table; D and trimming were computed from the DNA. Of roughly 140,000 clones detected, more than 75% appear once; the ten largest clones hold over 10%.

The chain combines TRBV19 with TRBJ1-1; 8 bases are shared with TRBD1. The source material was peripheral blood. The TCR originated in a man in his 60s with active or convalescent COVID-19. The CDR3 DNA sequence: TGTGCCAGTAGTGCAACAGGGGGGGGTACTGAAGCTTTCTTT. This sequence encodes CASSATGGGTEAFF.